This T cell receptor (beta chain) emerged from a study of cytomegalovirus exposure and HLA in healthy donors. Study-level points and caveats: Productive rates of about 87% or about 30% were seen for most TCR beta V segments in an earlier analysis. The records held CMV serostatus as the only immune exposure information. In a later analysis, TCR beta V- and J-gene trimming was associated with a missense DCLRE1C variant.

To note about this clone: The antigen remains unidentified.

PCR amplification relied on 60 Vbeta primers (plus 13 Jbeta primers). Here immunoSEQ multiplex PCR was the method, and the copy in TCRdb shows in-frame clones only, minus some. Of 150,000 to 200,000 clones in the sample, 65% to 90% were seen once. The sequencing input was PBMCs. The receptor was derived from a man in his fifties or sixties in good health and CMV-seropositive.

The CDR3 spells CASSLLPSGANVLTF. DNA of the CDR3: TGTGCCAGCAGCTTACTCCCTTCTGGGGCCAACGTCCTGACTTTC. The V and J genes are TRBV7-3 and TRBJ2-6, with D uncertain. Germline CDR1 is SGHTA and CDR2 is FQGTGA. V was trimmed by 2 bases and J by 1 base, leaving 6 bases between them. The CDR3 runs 15 residues.